The clone carrying this T cell receptor beta chain appeared a single time. This record comes from a study of blood T cell repertoires in COVID-19. Study-wide background: From the United States, Italy and Spain came samples of acute and convalescent COVID-19. In each case, the material was cDNA or gDNA derived from T cells, B-cell-depleted T cells, or PBMCs.

Study processing details: Scientists estimated how many nucleated cells there were by amplifying reference gene primers. Using immunoSEQ multiplex PCR, the repertoire was profiled, and TCRdb retains in-frame clones only, with some absent. From that table come the V and J calls and clone size; the DNA was used to work out D and trimming. The data hold about 87,000 clones, with roughly 84% observed a single time. This receptor was identified in a woman of 80 years or more with acute or convalescent COVID-19. Sequencing was done on a sample of peripheral blood.

CDR3 sequence: CASNGLARNEQFF. CDR3 nucleotides: TGTGCCAGCAATGGACTAGCTAGGAATGAGCAGTTCTTC. The rearrangement joins TRBV2 to TRBJ2-1, with TRBD2 identical over 8 bases. Per the germline V gene, CDR1 is SNHLY and CDR2 is FYNNEI. V lost 7 bases to trimming and J lost 7 bases; unmatched junction nucleotides: 6. The CDR3 is made up of 13 amino acids.